Each of the 11 T cell receptor beta chains below was sequenced from the same sample in a study of blood T cells in healthy people across ages. PCR was performed a second time for about 7 to 11 cycles using a sample-barcoded 5' primer and a J-beta primer mix. TCRdb used MiXCR to reprocess the 5' RACE reads, holding one entry per CDR3 protein. The table lists 600,000 to 800,000 distinct CDR3 sequences, around 21% of them singletons. Sequenced: blood. These receptors came from a man in his 70s in good health.

This clonotype was counted only a few times. CDR3 DNA: TGTGCCAGCAGCGTAGCTGACGGACTGGACTACGAGCAGTACTTC. Amino acid sequence: CASSVADGLDYEQYF. The J gene is TRBJ2-5, the V gene TRBV9; D may be TRBD2 (5 bases). The J call may be mistaken, given a closer DNA end match to TRBJ2-7. This CDR3 has 15 residues. CDR1 SGDLS and CDR2 YYNGEE come from the germline V gene.

In its sample, this clonotype was seen many times. This sequence joins TRBV24-1 and TRBJ2-1; 7 positions agree with TRBD2. This CDR3 is 14 amino acids long. CDR1 and CDR2 (germline): KGHDR, SFDVKD. Germline trimming cut 2 bases from V and 3 bases from J; bases unmatched to any gene: 0. The DNA of the CDR3 is TGTGCCACCAGTGATTCTAGCGGCTACAATGAGCAGTTCTTC. Its translation: CATSDSSGYNEQFF.

The rearrangement joins TRBV12-3 or TRBV12-4 to TRBJ2-1; tentatively, D is TRBD2 (5 bases). Trimming cost V 3 bases and J 7 bases, with 13 bases left between them. CDR3 length: 14 amino acids. The CDR3 DNA sequence: TGTGCCAGCAGTTTGGGGTCAGGAGGAAATGAGCAGTTCTTC. Amino acids: CASSLGSGGNEQFF.

This clonotype was detected ten times or more. V gene TRBV7-9 combines with J gene TRBJ2-5; 8 positions match TRBD1. CDR3 length: 15 amino acids. Unmatched junction bases numbered 7, after V lost 3 bases and J lost 4 bases. Germline lookup yields CDR1 SEHNR and CDR2 FQNEAQ (reference sequence). The CDR3 loop reads CASSFGQGPPETQYF. CDR3 in DNA: TGTGCCAGCAGCTTCGGACAGGGACCTCCAGAGACCCAGTACTTC.

The chain combines TRBV30 with TRBJ1-3; TRBD1 might be the D (6 bases). CDR1 GTSNPN and CDR2 SVGIG come from the germline V gene (reference sequence). The CDR3 is made up of 15 amino acids. V dropped 0 bases and J dropped 4 bases, with 13 bases sitting between them. The CDR3 coding sequence is TGTGCCTGGAGTGTACGGGGGGCGAAGGGAAACACCATATATTTT. Amino acids: CAWSVRGAKGNTIYF.

This clonotype was detected only a few times. In nucleotides, the CDR3 is TGTGCCAGCAGCGTTTCTGGAAAACTGTTTTTT. Translation gives CASSVSGKLFF. The chain combines TRBV9 with TRBJ1-4; no clear D. Between the trimmed V and J ends, which lost 2 bases and 10 bases, there was a span of 6 bases. The germline gives CDR1 SGDLS, CDR2 YYNGEE. The CDR3 extends over 11 amino acids.

The V call is TRBV12-3 or TRBV12-4, the J call TRBJ1-2; D is unclear. The V and J ends lost 6 bases and 7 bases respectively, with 9 bases between them. The CDR3 length is 11 residues. CDR3 in DNA: TGTGCCAGCAGCACAGTCCGTGGCTACACCTTC. This translates into CASSTVRGYTF.

The chain uses TRBV6-6 and TRBJ1-1, with a weak D call TRBD1 (5 bases). Germline CDR1 is MNHNY and CDR2 is SVGAGI (reference sequence). Deletions cut 0 bases from V and 2 bases from J, with 10 bases between. This CDR3 comprises 15 residues. The CDR3 bases are TGTGCCAGCAGTTACTCGATGGGGGGAAACACTGAAGCTTTCTTT. Its translation: CASSYSMGGNTEAFF.

This clonotype was detected ten times or more. The rearrangement uses TRBV6-5 and TRBJ2-3; 14 bases map to TRBD2. V lost 4 bases, J lost 6 bases, and 3 bases stayed unmatched. CDR3 size: 15 residues. CDR1 MNHEY and CDR2 SVGAGI come from the germline V gene. DNA for the CDR3: TGTGCCAGCAGTTCCGGGACTAGCGGGAGCGATACGCAGTATTTT. Encoded protein: CASSSGTSGSDTQYF.

This clonotype has only a few counts. The J gene is TRBJ2-1, the V gene TRBV9; D remains unclear. The CDR3 extends over 14 amino acids. The V gene lost 7 bases and the J gene lost 0 bases, with 11 bases spanning the gap. Germline assignment: CDR1 SGDLS and CDR2 YYNGEE. The CDR3 nucleotides are TGTGCCAGCGCCCCGGCGAGCTCCTACAATGAGCAGTTCTTC. Amino acid sequence: CASAPASSYNEQFF.

This clonotype was detected a few times. The rearrangement links TRBV9 to TRBJ2-1, with a weak D call TRBD2 (6 bases). Germline V CDR1 and CDR2: SGDLS, YYNGEE. The CDR3 runs 13 residues. V lost 3 bases and J 3 bases, leaving 7 bases between the germline ends. The CDR3 loop is CASSATSYNEQFF. CDR3 coding DNA: TGTGCCAGCAGCGCGACTAGCTACAATGAGCAGTTCTTC.